Included here is one T cell receptor beta chain sequence, with context. This clonotype was seen a handful of times. No antigen is known for it. No per-base quality is available; no much larger clone lies one base away. The data were taken from a study of CD8 T cells in ankylosing spondylitis (dated by TCRdb to 2016 to 2017). Study-level background: The study set out to find disease-linked TCR variants by profiling T cell receptor beta repertoires in ankylosing spondylitis patients and healthy donors. In total, the full study cohort was made up of roughly 110 healthy donors and about two dozen ankylosing spondylitis patients. Peripheral blood samples were taken, and synovial fluid was additionally collected from ankylosing spondylitis patients.

Points the paper makes about the study in general: Some motif variants had previously been reported in the synovial fluid and blood of reactive arthritis patients, which suggests shared mechanisms of disease initiation. A TCR beta motif of fewer than 10 highly homologous amino acid variants appeared characteristic of blood from ankylosing spondylitis patients. The disease-linked clones were reported to be significantly enriched in matched synovial fluid samples from ankylosing spondylitis patients. In peripheral blood, the disease-linked clones were found at relatively low frequencies and had a CD8+ phenotype.

At the junction V is shortened by 6 bases and J by 1 base; bases outside the gene matches: 11. From its cysteine to its phenylalanine, the CDR3 spans 16 amino acids. Of the read, only the CDR3 DNA is kept; its 48 bases are in frame from base 1. Reading the germline V gene gives CDR1 MNHEY and CDR2 SVGEGT. Sequencing was carried out with an Illumina HiSeq 2500. TCR beta libraries were prepared by quantitative 5'-RACE with molecular barcodes. From the authors' description of their analysis: A new computational method based on a probabilistic model of VDJ rearrangement was used to identify disease-linked TCR variants. TCRdb reworked the public reads: Q25 trimming with fastp, MiXCR clone assembly, productive beta chains retained. Identical CDR3 protein sequences are pooled into one entry, listed with their most common genes and DNA. These V and J calls are TCRdb output, not the study's own analysis. For this sample the table gives approximately 300,000 distinct CDR3 sequences, of which approximately 8.2% were detected only once. Roughly 15% of the sample is taken by the ten largest.

The rearranged segments are TRBV6-2 or TRBV6-3 and TRBJ1-1, with TRBD1 matching 7 junction bases. This receptor was taken from a male donor with ankylosing spondylitis. The sequencing sample was made of blood, either unsorted or a sorted T cell fraction (not recorded which). The CDR3 has the sequence CASSTGTAMPNTEAFF. Read as DNA, the sequence is TGTGCCAGCAGCACCGGGACAGCTATGCCGAACACTGAAGCTTTCTTT.